This TCR beta chain is drawn from a study of Ad26.COV2.S vaccination and SARS-CoV-2 variants (dated by TCRdb to the early 2020s). Looking at the study overall: Donors in the vaccine arm were drawn from COV1001, a multicentre, randomized, double-blind, placebo-controlled phase I-IIa trial testing Ad26.COV2.S in healthy adults. Ad26.COV2.S was administered intramuscularly at a dose of 5x10^10 or 1x10^11 viral particles, either as one shot or as two shots given 56 days apart. TCRbeta repertoire sequencing was used to assess the specificity and breadth of SARS-CoV-2-reactive T cell receptors after Ad26.COV2.S vaccination. The TCR-sequenced set comprised around 30 samples: some 19 Ad26.COV2.S vaccine recipients, 5 placebo recipients and 8 SARS-CoV-2 convalescent individuals. Trial participants were randomized into five groups of five, in which low-dose or high-dose Ad26.COV2.S was given once or twice, or placebo was given on both occasions. Investigators did not know the trial group allocation while performing experiments and assessing outcomes.

What the study reported, not specific to this receptor: Substantial breadth of spike-specific CD8+ and CD4+ T cell responses was reported after vaccination. It was noted by the authors that total T cell responses may have been underestimated by the TCR breadth and depth analyses. Vaccine and placebo recipients had similar non-spike TCR breadth, a finding consistent with the vaccine containing only spike. Ad26.COV2.S recipients had higher spike-specific TCR breadth than placebo recipients (P = 0.0014). The study lacked the statistical power to compare responses across vaccine doses or regimens.

This sample's treatment or condition label indicates: approximately 18 received Ad26.COV2.S at low or high dose, single or two shots; several received placebo; per-sample allocation not given. For vaccine and placebo recipients, repertoires were sequenced using samples collected on day 63 after the first injection. Between 29 July and 7 August 2020, Cohort 1b enrolled about 27 adults aged 18-55 years at one site in Boston, USA. Ad26.COV2.S was a replication-incompetent adenovirus type 26 vector expressing a prefusion-stabilized SARS-CoV-2 spike protein from the original Wuhan strain. From a lookup of the germline V gene, CDR1 and CDR2 are SGHTA and FQGNSA. V and J are truncated by 8 bases and 4 bases respectively, leaving an intervening sequence of 17 bases. The CDR3, cysteine through phenylalanine, is 14 amino acids long. Only the CDR3 region is kept as DNA, spanning 42 bases read in frame from base 1.

The immunoSEQ Assay was used to sequence TCRbeta CDR3 regions. After extraction, genomic DNA underwent amplification by bias-controlled multiplex PCR, followed by high-throughput sequencing. The original pipeline was this. Collapsing and filtering of sequences were performed to quantify the absolute abundance of each unique TCRbeta CDR3 region. T cell fraction was estimated by normalizing TCRbeta template counts to usable DNA, which was measured by amplifying reference genes present in all nucleated cells. Repertoire TCRs were annotated as SARS-CoV-2-specific when V gene, CDR3 amino acid sequence and J gene were exactly matched to a known reactive TCR set. The reference SARS-CoV-2 TCR set was derived from MIRA and filtered for enrichment in COVID-19-positive ImmuneCODE repertoires, a step that removed public or cross-reactive TCRs. Based on the MIRA antigens, annotated TCRs were further analysed at the level of specific ORF or position within ORF. Depth was the summed frequency of annotated unique rearrangements, while breadth was defined as annotated unique rearrangements over total unique productive rearrangements. Two-sided Wilcoxon rank-sum tests were applied when comparing TCR breadth between groups. TCRdb mirrors the immuneACCESS table, restricted to in-frame sequences. Some clones are absent from its copies; in checked studies, under half trace to an unresolved V gene, and the reason for the others is unknown. V and J calls and clone size are copied from that table; D and trimming were computed from the DNA. The sample has about 350,000 clones on record, about nine tenths of them singletons. Of the sample, around 3.7% is held by the ten largest clones.

About this clone itself: Its antigen has not been determined. Base qualities are not at hand, and no much larger clone is one base apart.

This sequence originates from a person between 18 and 59 years old who received the Ad26.COV2.S COVID-19 vaccine or a placebo. The V and J genes are TRBV7-2 and TRBJ1-1, with no confident D gene call. The specimen was peripheral blood, collected in a trial of Ad26.COV2.S vaccine versus placebo. DNA sequence: TGTGCCAGCGGTAGGGCCTATGCTTCCACTGAAGCTTTCTTT. It encodes CASGRAYASTEAFF.